This T cell receptor beta chain appears in the sequencing data of a study of CD8 T cells in ankylosing spondylitis. Findings of the study overall: Significant enrichment of disease-linked clones was reportedly seen in matched ankylosing spondylitis synovial fluid.

Many counts were recorded for this clonotype. The antigen is unknown. TCRdb used MiXCR to reprocess the 5' RACE reads, holding one entry per CDR3 protein. The profile shows approximately 220,000 distinct CDR3 sequences, approximately 24% of them singletons. The germline gives CDR1 SQVTM, CDR2 ANQGSEA. The V segment lost 6 bases and the J segment 6 bases; nucleotides outside the gene matches: 10. CDR3 size: 14 residues. Material for sequencing was blood, either unsorted or a sorted T cell fraction (not recorded which). The clonotype was recovered from a male donor with ankylosing spondylitis or in good health (not recorded which). This chain joins TRBV29-1 and TRBJ2-4; TRBD2 agrees at 8 bases. CDR3 coding DNA: TGCAGCGTCCAGCGGGAGTATATAGGAAACATTCAGTACTTC. As protein: CSVQREYIGNIQYF.